This TCR beta chain was captured in a study of CD8 T cells in Susac syndrome. This clonotype was seen a single time. TCR beta sequencing was performed on blood CD8+ and CD4+ T cells. V gave up 3 bases and J gave up 2 bases; unmatched junction bases: 7. This CDR3 spans 15 amino acids. Germline CDR1 is LNHDA and CDR2 is SQIVND (reference sequence). Random hexamers were used to reverse transcribe an amount of 0.5 to 1 ug RNA. With immunoSEQ multiplex PCR, TCR beta CDR3 was amplified across 54 Vbeta and 13 Jbeta. One entry per CDR3 protein results from TCRdb running MiXCR on the immunoSEQ multiplex PCR reads. The table shows some 100,000 distinct CDR3 sequences, with about nine tenths occurring only once.

This TCR came from a human donor in good health. What was sequenced was CD4+ T cells from PBMCs. This chain joins TRBV19 and TRBJ2-7; TRBD2 aligns across 7 bases. In DNA, the CDR3 is TGTGCCAGTAGTATGGATGGCGGGGGTCCCTACGAGCAGTACTTC. As protein: CASSMDGGGPYEQYF.